This TCR beta chain was retrieved from a study of blood T cell repertoires in COVID-19. Turning to the study itself: In each case, the material was cDNA or gDNA derived from T cells, B-cell-depleted T cells, or PBMCs.

Original processing notes: Reference gene primer amplification in the assay estimated nucleated cell counts. The method was immunoSEQ multiplex PCR; TCRdb's version includes in-frame clones alone and lacks a portion of them. D and trimming come from the DNA, and the V and J calls and clone size come from that table. The sample has tens of thousands of clones; about 87% are singletons. Per the germline V gene, CDR1 is MNHEY and CDR2 is SVGEGT. V was pared by 5 bases and J by 2 bases, with 13 bases between. The CDR3 has 14 amino acids. The sequence was obtained from a man older than 75 with active COVID-19. V gene TRBV6-2 or TRBV6-3 combines with J gene TRBJ2-7, with D tentatively TRBD2 (6 bases). The sample comprised peripheral blood. This CDR3 reads CASSPPGLPYEQYF. CDR3 DNA: TGTGCCAGCAGTCCCCCGGGACTGCCCTACGAGCAGTACTTC.